One and the same sample provided the 32 T cell receptor beta chains below, sequenced in a study of cytotoxic CD8 clonotypes in ibrutinib-treated CLL. Clones were read by immunoSEQ multiplex PCR, and TCRdb kept only the in-frame ones, dropping some. The sample carries approximately 200,000 clones, about 72% recorded once. Material: PBMCs, obtained after 24 months of ibrutinib treatment. These receptors were obtained from a human donor with chronic lymphocytic leukemia.

V gene TRBV11-2 combines with J gene TRBJ2-4, with D perhaps matching TRBD2 (6 bases). CDR1 is SGHAT, CDR2 FQNNGV, per germline. This CDR3 contains 15 residues. V shed 0 bases and J shed 7 bases, with 13 bases lying between them. CDR3 sequence (DNA): TGTGCCAGCAGCTTAGATATCGGGGGTAGGAACATTCAGTACTTC. It translates to CASSLDIGGRNIQYF.

J is TRBJ2-2 and V is TRBV5-1; TRBD1 agrees at 8 bases. The CDR3 runs to 13 residues. V was clipped by 9 bases and J by 4 bases; unmatched bases: 5. Germline V gene lookup returns CDR1 SGHRS and CDR2 YFSETQ. The CDR3 coding sequence is TGCGCCACCCGACAGGGGCCCACCGGGGAGCTGTTTTTT. This encodes CATRQGPTGELFF.

V usage is TRBV5-1 and J usage is TRBJ2-7; 13 bases line up with TRBD2. Germline CDR1 reads SGHRS; CDR2 reads YFSETQ. The CDR3 is 15 residues long. V dropped 5 bases and J dropped 4; count of bases not matched to a gene: 6. CDR3 DNA sequence: TGCGCCAGCAGTCAAGGACTAGCGGGGGTATACGAGCAGTACTTC. Translation gives CASSQGLAGVYEQYF.

The CDR3 is CACRGENTGELFF. CDR3 bases: TGTGCCTGCCGTGGGGAGAACACCGGGGAGCTGTTTTTT. This rearrangement joins TRBV30 to TRBJ2-2; D gene unclear. CDR3 length: 13 residues. V lost 6 bases and J 1 base, leaving 9 bases between the germline ends. Germline CDR1 reads GTSNPN; CDR2 reads SVGIG (reference sequence).

This clone was counted between two and nine times. The chain links TRBV6-1 to TRBJ1-5, with D maybe TRBD1 (5 bases). CDR3 length: 15 residues. Germline V gene data show CDR1 as MNHNS and CDR2 as SASEGT. The V gene lost 4 bases and the J gene lost 2 bases, with 12 bases spanning the gap. CDR3 loop: CASSGAGFGNQPQHF. The CDR3 DNA sequence: TGTGCCAGCAGTGGGGCAGGGTTCGGCAATCAGCCCCAGCATTTT.

The chain joins TRBV10-3 to TRBJ2-7; D remains ambiguous. CDR3 length equals 13 residues. V dropped 7 bases and J dropped 0 bases, with 10 bases sitting between them. Germline V gives CDR1 ENHRY, CDR2 SYGVKD. The CDR3 protein is CAIMVAGSYEQYF. CDR3 nucleotides: TGTGCCATCATGGTAGCTGGCTCCTACGAGCAGTACTTC.

J is TRBJ1-1 and V is TRBV6-5, with D perhaps TRBD1 (6 bases). The germline CDR1 and CDR2 sequences are MNHEY and SVGAGI. V lost 0 bases and J lost 3, with 11 bases in between. This CDR3 spans 15 amino acids. CDR3 sequence: CASSYSRGGDTEAFF. In DNA form, the CDR3 reads TGTGCCAGCAGTTACTCGAGAGGGGGAGACACTGAAGCTTTCTTT.

This chain joins TRBV7-2 and TRBJ2-7, with D possibly being TRBD1 (6 bases). The germline V and J ends were trimmed by 5 bases and 2 bases, with 10 bases remaining between them. Germline CDR1 and CDR2: SGHTA and FQGNSA. The CDR3 spans 13 residues. The chain's CDR3 is CASSLRTAYEQYF. CDR3 bases: TGTGCCAGCAGCCTCCGGACAGCCTACGAGCAGTACTTC.

This chain links TRBV7-8 with TRBJ1-2; 12 nucleotides line up with TRBD1. The CDR3 has 15 amino acids. Trimming removed 2 bases from V and 6 bases from J; junction bases left unmatched: 4. Germline V gene sequence: CDR1 SGHVS, CDR2 FQNEAQ. CDR3 sequence: CASSLPGQGANGYTF. CDR3 coding DNA: TGTGCCAGCAGCTTACCGGGACAGGGGGCGAATGGCTACACCTTC.

This clone was counted once. This chain connects TRBV28 to TRBJ1-2; no clear D. CDR3 length: 14 residues. Germline CDR1 MDHEN, CDR2 SYDVKM. The V gene lost 3 bases and the J gene lost 5 bases, with 13 bases spanning the gap. The chain's CDR3 is CASSLRAAGYGYTF. The CDR3 bases are TGTGCCAGCAGTTTGAGGGCGGCTGGGTATGGCTACACCTTC.

The chain couples TRBV11-1 to TRBJ2-3; 12 nucleotides match TRBD2. CDR3 length: 17 amino acids. The J segment lost 4 bases and the V segment lost 5 bases, leaving 10 bases of the junction unmatched. Germline V gene sequence: CDR1 SGHAT, CDR2 FQDESV (reference sequence). The CDR3 bases are TGTGCCAGCAGCAAAACGCGGACTAGCGGGACGGCAGATACGCAGTATTTT. This sequence encodes CASSKTRTSGTADTQYF.

This clone was observed a few times. The V call is TRBV29-1, the J call TRBJ1-2, with D possibly TRBD1 on 5 matching bases. The germline V gene encodes CDR1 SQVTM and CDR2 ANQGSEA. Trimming shortened V by 1 base and J by 1 base, and 10 bases separated the two germline ends. The CDR3 runs 14 residues. Here the CDR3 DNA reads TGCAGCGTTGAAGGTACAGGTGATAACTATGGCTACACCTTC. Translation gives CSVEGTGDNYGYTF.

This clone came up once. The chain combines TRBV6-5 with TRBJ2-7, with D possibly TRBD1 on 5 matching bases. V lost 4 bases and J lost 5, with 9 bases in between. Germline assignment: CDR1 MNHEY and CDR2 SVGAGI. CDR3 length: 12 amino acids. The DNA for the CDR3 is TGTGCCAGCAGTTTTCAGGGAAACGAGCAGTACTTC. This translates into CASSFQGNEQYF.

V is TRBV29-1 and J is TRBJ2-4, with 7 bases aligning to TRBD2. The V gene's germline CDR1 is SQVTM and CDR2 ANQGSEA. V gave up 6 bases and J gave up 3 bases; unmatched junction bases: 11. The CDR3 has 15 amino acids. CDR3 sequence: CSVGPGTKNKNIQYF. The CDR3 DNA sequence: TGCAGCGTAGGACCCGGGACTAAGAACAAAAACATTCAGTACTTC.

The V and J genes are TRBV7-2 and TRBJ1-5, with D unclear. From germline, CDR1 is SGHTA and CDR2 FQGNSA. The CDR3 is 13 residues long. V lost 5 bases, J lost 3 bases, and 8 bases lay in between. CDR3 loop: CASSPGSNQPQHF. The CDR3 DNA is TGTGCCAGCAGCCCTGGGTCCAATCAGCCCCAGCATTTT.

The rearrangement uses TRBV19 and TRBJ2-5, with 7 nucleotides matching TRBD2. The CDR3 runs to 14 residues. Germline V lookup: CDR1 LNHDA, CDR2 SQIVND (reference sequence). The ends lost 0 bases at V and 5 bases at J; junction bases unmatched: 3. The CDR3 spells CASSIDGTTETQYF. DNA of the CDR3: TGTGCCAGTAGTATAGACGGGACTACGGAGACCCAGTACTTC. The full variable domain, its missing parts supplied by reference TRBV19 and TRBJ2-5, is DGGITQSPKYLFRKEGQNVTLSCEQNLNHDAMYWYRQDPGQGLRLIYYSQIVNDFQKGDIAEGYSVSREKKESFPLTVTSAQKNPTAFYLCASSIDGTTETQYFGPGTRLLVL.

The chain joins TRBV27 to TRBJ2-7; 10 nucleotides agree with TRBD2. The germline V gene encodes CDR1 MNHEY and CDR2 SMNVEV (reference sequence). This CDR3 is built from 14 residues. V gave up 6 bases and J gave up 4 bases; unmatched junction bases: 6. CDR3 residues: CASSSLAGEYEQYF. The CDR3 coding sequence is TGTGCCAGCAGCAGTCTAGCGGGAGAGTACGAGCAGTACTTC.

The sample holds a few counts of this clone. The V gene is TRBV20-1, the J gene TRBJ2-1, with a weak D call TRBD2 (6 bases). Trimming left V 3 bases short and J 14 bases short, with 14 bases between. The V gene's germline CDR1 is DFQATT and CDR2 SNEGSKA (reference sequence). The CDR3 has 11 residues. The CDR3 region has the DNA TGCAGTGCTAGGGTCGGGACTCCAGAGTTCTTC. Its protein is CSARVGTPEFF.

The table lists this clone with a count of one. The chain uses TRBV27 and TRBJ2-7; 10 nucleotides agree with TRBD2. This CDR3 has 14 residues. Per the germline V gene, CDR1 is MNHEY and CDR2 is SMNVEV (reference sequence). V shed 7 bases, J shed 2 bases, and the junction held 5 bases outside the gene matches. CDR3 sequence reads: CASKRLAGPYEQYF. Written as DNA, the CDR3 is TGTGCCAGCAAGCGACTAGCGGGTCCCTACGAGCAGTACTTC.

The CDR3 bases are TGTGCCAGCAGCCCCCTCCGTACGGGAGGGTCGACATTCCATACGCAGTATTTT. Translation: CASSPLRTGGSTFHTQYF. V is TRBV5-6 and J is TRBJ2-3; TRBD2 matches at 8 bases. After removal of 4 bases from V and 7 bases from J, the junction contained 20 bases not matched to a gene. The germline V gene has CDR1 SGHDT and CDR2 YYEEEE. This CDR3 is 18 amino acids long.

The genes are TRBV9 and TRBJ2-7; D possibly uses TRBD1 or TRBD2 (6 bases each). The germline CDR1 and CDR2 sequences are SGDLS and YYNGEE. This CDR3 has 15 residues. Trimming took off 0 bases at V and 6 bases at J, with 16 bases between the two ends. CDR3 residues: CASSVDWGARGEQYF. CDR3 coding DNA: TGTGCCAGCAGCGTAGATTGGGGGGCGCGGGGCGAGCAGTACTTC.

The rearrangement uses TRBV5-4 and TRBJ2-5, with 7 bases lining up with TRBD1. Trimming at V came to 0 bases and at J to 4 bases, leaving 3 bases not matched to a gene. CDR3 size: 14 residues. Germline CDR1 and CDR2: SGHNT and YYREEE (reference sequence). CDR3 amino acids: CASSLEYRGETQYF. As DNA, the CDR3 is TGTGCCAGCAGCTTGGAGTACAGGGGAGAGACCCAGTACTTC.

This chain uses TRBV7-3 with TRBJ2-1, with D uncertain. Deletions cut 1 base from V and 6 bases from J, with 4 bases between. Germline V gene sequence: CDR1 SGHTA, CDR2 FQGTGA. The length of the CDR3 is 12 residues. In DNA, the CDR3 is TGTGCCAGCAGCTTAAACGGCAATGAGCAGTTCTTC. Protein product: CASSLNGNEQFF.

The gene calls are TRBV27 and TRBJ1-1; 7 bases match TRBD1. The CDR3 is 14 amino acids. Germline V gene data show CDR1 as MNHEY and CDR2 as SMNVEV (reference sequence). The ends lost 3 bases at V and 1 base at J; junction bases unmatched: 2. This chain's CDR3 is CASSLNRGNTEAFF. The CDR3 bases are TGTGCCAGCAGTTTGAACAGGGGGAACACTGAAGCTTTCTTT.

V usage is TRBV19 and J usage is TRBJ2-7, with TRBD2 matching over 9 bases. V lost 0 bases and J lost 3; bases outside the gene matches: 3. The germline V gene encodes CDR1 LNHDA and CDR2 SQIVND (reference sequence). The CDR3 spans 15 residues. The CDR3, as DNA: TGTGCCAGTAGTATAGATGGGACTAGCTTCTACGAGCAGTACTTC. Amino acid sequence: CASSIDGTSFYEQYF.

CDR3: CASSPHPSSEQYF. As DNA, the CDR3 is TGTGCCAGCTCACCACATCCAAGTTCCGAGCAGTACTTC. The rearrangement joins TRBV18 to TRBJ2-7; the D is unclear. The CDR3 has 13 amino acids. Germline CDR1 reads KGHSH; CDR2 reads LQKENI. V lost 1 base to trimming and J lost 6 bases, with 10 bases between them.

The gene calls are TRBV7-3 and TRBJ2-1; 10 bases are a match to TRBD2. This CDR3 comprises 16 residues. CDR1 is SGHTA and CDR2 is FQGTGA in the germline V gene. Losses at the gene ends were 2 bases for V and 9 bases for J; bases not matched to a gene: 10. The chain's CDR3 is CASSLRAPSGRSEQFF. The DNA of the CDR3 is TGTGCCAGCAGCTTACGAGCGCCTAGCGGGAGAAGTGAGCAGTTCTTC.

CDR3 bases: TGTGCCAGCAGAACACAGGGGGCGCCTGACACTGAAGCTTTCTTT. Protein sequence: CASRTQGAPDTEAFF. The chain joins TRBV28 to TRBJ1-1; TRBD1 agrees at 9 bases. With 6 bases clipped from V and 3 bases from J, the junction kept 8 bases outside the gene matches. The CDR3 length is 15 residues. CDR1 MDHEN and CDR2 SYDVKM come from the germline V gene.

The chain joins TRBV2 to TRBJ1-1, with D tentatively TRBD1 (5 bases). In germline, CDR1 is SNHLY, CDR2 FYNNEI. The length of the CDR3 is 13 residues. Trimming removed 4 bases from V and 7 bases from J, with 13 bases in between. The CDR3, as DNA: TGTGCCAGCAGTGCCGACAGAGACGATGAAGCTTTCTTT. As protein: CASSADRDDEAFF.

V gene TRBV20-1 combines with J gene TRBJ2-7; maybe TRBD2 (5 bases). V shed 4 bases and J shed 4 bases, with 8 bases lying between them. Looked up from germline, CDR1 is DFQATT and CDR2 is SNEGSKA (reference sequence). CDR3 length: 11 amino acids. The CDR3 here is CSATREYEQYF. The CDR3 nucleotides are TGCAGTGCTACTAGGGAGTACGAGCAGTACTTC.

The DNA for the CDR3 is TGCGCCAGCAGCTTGGGTACTAGCGACGTGGGGCAGTTCTTC. This codes for CASSLGTSDVGQFF. This rearrangement joins TRBV5-1 to TRBJ2-1; 7 nucleotides agree with TRBD2. Germline CDR1 and CDR2: SGHRS and YFSETQ. J lost 12 bases, V lost 0 bases, and 9 bases had no gene match. CDR3 length: 14 amino acids.

This clone appeared a few times. The chain combines TRBV7-9 with TRBJ1-2, with D possibly matching TRBD1 (5 bases). Germline V lookup: CDR1 SEHNR, CDR2 FQNEAQ (reference sequence). The CDR3 covers 16 residues. V was pared by 3 bases and J by 6 bases, with 20 bases between. CDR3 in DNA: TGTGCCAGCAGCTTGCTCCCGGGACTCCCGAGGCATGGCTACACCTTC. This gives the protein CASSLLPGLPRHGYTF.